This entry lists 6 T cell receptor beta chains sequenced from one sample in a study of beta chain features in type 1 diabetes. Expressed TCRB transcripts were sequenced after all isolated RNA was converted to cDNA. Using immunoSEQ multiplex PCR, the repertoire was profiled, and TCRdb retains in-frame clones only, with some absent. The table lists about 270,000 clones, 12% to 15% of them singletons. Sequences were obtained from naive CD4+ T cells from blood. Every receptor here comes from a middle-aged woman in good health.

The count of this clone is one. The chain links TRBV7-9 to TRBJ1-2, with TRBD1 as a possible D gene (5 bases). V dropped 0 bases and J dropped 3 bases, with 23 bases sitting between them. Germline V gene sequence: CDR1 SEHNR, CDR2 FQNEAQ (reference sequence). CDR3 size: 19 residues. The CDR3 sequence is CASSLALGARQIYYYGYTF. The CDR3 bases are TGTGCCAGCAGCTTAGCTCTAGGGGCCCGACAGATTTATTACTATGGCTACACCTTC.

This clone was observed a few times. V and J are TRBV2 and TRBJ2-5; the D is unclear. Deletions cut 7 bases from V and 5 bases from J, with 8 bases between. There are 11 residues in the CDR3. Germline loops: CDR1 SNHLY, CDR2 FYNNEI. The CDR3 DNA reads as TGTGCCAGCATCCTGAGCGAGACCCAGTACTTC. Translating gives CASILSETQYF.

This clone was picked up a small number of times. The J gene is TRBJ2-3, the V gene TRBV10-3; tentatively, D is TRBD1 (6 bases). This CDR3 region has 16 residues. Per germline, CDR1 ENHRY and CDR2 SYGVKD. V dropped 8 bases and J dropped 4 bases, with 22 bases sitting between them. The CDR3 here is CAIRDTRTGGADTQYF. Here the CDR3 DNA reads TGTGCCATCCGGGACACGAGGACGGGTGGCGCAGATACGCAGTATTTT.

This clone has more than one count but fewer than ten. The rearrangement links TRBV2 to TRBJ2-7, with 7 nucleotides matching TRBD2. In germline, CDR1 is SNHLY, CDR2 FYNNEI. V dropped 8 bases and J dropped 6; count of bases not matched to a gene: 4. There are 11 residues in the CDR3. The CDR3 DNA follows: TGTGCCAGCTGTGGGGGGGGCGAGCAGTACTTC. Amino acid sequence: CASCGGGEQYF.

The gene calls are TRBV5-5 and TRBJ1-6; no clear D gene. Trimming removed 4 bases at V and 5 bases at J, with 19 bases between. The CDR3 sequence is 17 residues long. Germline loops: CDR1 SGHKS, CDR2 YYEKEE (reference sequence). The CDR3 is CASSPGEGSLHNSPLHF. For the CDR3, the DNA is TGTGCCAGCAGCCCTGGGGAGGGTTCCCTTCATAATTCACCCCTCCACTTT. Full variable domain (missing parts from reference TRBV5-5 and TRBJ1-6): DAGVTQSPTHLIKTRGQQVTLRCSPISGHKSVSWYQQVLGQGPQFIFQYYEKEERGRGNFPDRFSARQFPNYSSELNVNALLLGDSALYLCASSPGEGSLHNSPLHFGNGTRLTVT.

This clone was picked up a small number of times. V usage is TRBV9 and J usage is TRBJ2-1; 13 nucleotides line up with TRBD2. V shed 3 bases, J shed 8 bases, and the junction held 17 bases outside the gene matches. This CDR3 has 19 amino acids. The germline V gene has CDR1 SGDLS and CDR2 YYNGEE. The chain's CDR3 is CASSAPTGPTSGGGYEQFF. The CDR3 nucleotides read TGTGCCAGCAGCGCACCCACGGGCCCCACTAGCGGGGGGGGTTATGAGCAGTTCTTC.